This TCR beta chain emerged from a study of blood T cell repertoires in COVID-19. Study at large: The samples span acute and convalescent COVID-19 from the United States, Italy and Spain. T cells, B-cell-depleted T cells, or PBMCs supplied cDNA or gDNA.

Germline V gives CDR1 MDHEN, CDR2 SYDVKM. This CDR3 is 13 amino acids long. V lost 6 bases and J 2 bases, leaving 10 bases between the germline ends. Authors' data handling: Reference gene primer amplification in the assay estimated nucleated cell counts. The repertoire was sequenced with immunoSEQ multiplex PCR; TCRdb's copy has only in-frame clones and lacks some. D and trimming come from the DNA, and the V and J calls and clone size come from that table. The sample lists some 140,000 clones; under 90% were seen once. The TCR sequence derives from a woman aged 60-70 years with active or convalescent COVID-19. V and J are TRBV28 and TRBJ1-1; D gene unclear. The sample was peripheral blood. Here the CDR3 DNA reads TGTGCCAGCAGCGAGGTCACAAACACTGAAGCTTTCTTT. This encodes CASSEVTNTEAFF.